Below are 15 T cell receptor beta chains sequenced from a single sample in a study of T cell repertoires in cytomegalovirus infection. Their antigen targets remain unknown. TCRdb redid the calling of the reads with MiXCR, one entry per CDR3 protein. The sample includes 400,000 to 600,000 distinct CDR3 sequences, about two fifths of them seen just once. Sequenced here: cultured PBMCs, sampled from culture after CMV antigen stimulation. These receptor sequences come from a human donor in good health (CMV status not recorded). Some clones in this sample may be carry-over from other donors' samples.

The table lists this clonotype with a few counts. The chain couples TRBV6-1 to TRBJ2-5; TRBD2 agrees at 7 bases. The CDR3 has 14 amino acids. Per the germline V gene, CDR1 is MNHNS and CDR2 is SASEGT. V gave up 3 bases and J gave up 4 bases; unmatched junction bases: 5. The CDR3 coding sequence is TGTGCCAGCAGTGATTCAGGGAGGGCAGAGACCCAGTACTTC. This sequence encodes CASSDSGRAETQYF.

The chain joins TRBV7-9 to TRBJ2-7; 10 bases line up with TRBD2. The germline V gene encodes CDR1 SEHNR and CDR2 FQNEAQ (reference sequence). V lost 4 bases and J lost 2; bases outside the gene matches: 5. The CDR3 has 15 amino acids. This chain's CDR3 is CASSSRLAGPYEQYF. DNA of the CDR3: TGTGCCAGCAGCTCCCGACTAGCGGGCCCCTACGAGCAGTACTTC. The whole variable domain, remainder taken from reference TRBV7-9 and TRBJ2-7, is DTGVSQNPRHKITKRGQNVTFRCDPISEHNRLYWYRQTLGQGPEFLTYFQNEAQLEKSRLLSDRFSAERPKGSFSTLEIQRTEQGDSAMYLCASSSRLAGPYEQYFGPGTRLTVT.

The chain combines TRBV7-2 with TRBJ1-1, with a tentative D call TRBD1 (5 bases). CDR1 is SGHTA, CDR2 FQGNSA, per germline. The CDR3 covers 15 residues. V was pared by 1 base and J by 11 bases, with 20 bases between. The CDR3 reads CASSLEGYGGVSAFF. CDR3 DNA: TGTGCCAGCAGCTTAGAAGGGTACGGGGGTGTTAGTGCTTTCTTT. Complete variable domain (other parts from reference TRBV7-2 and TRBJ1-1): GAGVSQSPSNKVTEKGKDVELRCDPISGHTALYWYRQSLGQGLEFLIYFQGNSAPDKSGLPSDRFSAERTGGSVSTLTIQRTQQEDSAVYLCASSLEGYGGVSAFFGQGTRLTVV.

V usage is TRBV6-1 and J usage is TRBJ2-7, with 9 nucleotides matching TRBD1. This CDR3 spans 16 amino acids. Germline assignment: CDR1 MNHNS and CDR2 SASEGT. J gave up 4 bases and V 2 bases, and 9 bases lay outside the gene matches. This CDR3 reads CASSELEDRGFYEQYF. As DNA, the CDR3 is TGTGCCAGCAGTGAACTAGAGGACAGGGGTTTTTACGAGCAGTACTTC.

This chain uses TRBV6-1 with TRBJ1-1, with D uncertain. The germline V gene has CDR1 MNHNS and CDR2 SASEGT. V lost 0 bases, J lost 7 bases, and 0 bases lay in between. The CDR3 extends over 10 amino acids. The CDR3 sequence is CASSEAEAFF. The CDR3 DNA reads TGTGCCAGCAGTGAAGCTGAAGCTTTCTTT.

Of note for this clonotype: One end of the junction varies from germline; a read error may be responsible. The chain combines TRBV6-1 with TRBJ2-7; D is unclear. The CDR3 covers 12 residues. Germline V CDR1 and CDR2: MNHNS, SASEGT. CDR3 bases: TGTGCCAGCAGAGAAGGAAAATACGAGCAGTACTTC. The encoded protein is CASREGKYEQYF.

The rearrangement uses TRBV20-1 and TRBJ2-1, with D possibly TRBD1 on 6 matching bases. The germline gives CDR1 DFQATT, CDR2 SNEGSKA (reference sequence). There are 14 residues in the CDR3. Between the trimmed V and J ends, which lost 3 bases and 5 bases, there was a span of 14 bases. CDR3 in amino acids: CSASIGAGDNEQFF. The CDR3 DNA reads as TGCAGTGCTAGTATCGGGGCAGGGGACAATGAGCAGTTCTTC.

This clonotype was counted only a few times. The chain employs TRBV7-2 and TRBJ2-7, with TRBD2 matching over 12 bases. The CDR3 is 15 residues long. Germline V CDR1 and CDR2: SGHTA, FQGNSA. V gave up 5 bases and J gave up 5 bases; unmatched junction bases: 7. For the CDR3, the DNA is TGTGCCAGCAGCCCCGGACTAGCGGGAACCCACGAGCAGTACTTC. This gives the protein CASSPGLAGTHEQYF. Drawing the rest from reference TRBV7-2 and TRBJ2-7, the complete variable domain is GAGVSQSPSNKVTEKGKDVELRCDPISGHTALYWYRQSLGQGLEFLIYFQGNSAPDKSGLPSDRFSAERTGGSVSTLTIQRTQQEDSAVYLCASSPGLAGTHEQYFGPGTRLTVT.

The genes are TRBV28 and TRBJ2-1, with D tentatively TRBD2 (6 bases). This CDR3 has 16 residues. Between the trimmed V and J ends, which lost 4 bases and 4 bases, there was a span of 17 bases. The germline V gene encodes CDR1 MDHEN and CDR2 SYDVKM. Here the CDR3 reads CASSSMGSGAYNEQFF. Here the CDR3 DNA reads TGTGCCAGCAGTTCCATGGGTAGCGGAGCTTACAATGAGCAGTTCTTC.

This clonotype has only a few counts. The CDR3, as DNA: TGTGCCAGCAGCTTGTCAACACTTAATGAAAAACTGTTTTTT. It encodes CASSLSTLNEKLFF. The V gene is TRBV7-2, the J gene TRBJ1-4; no definite D call. V dropped 3 bases and J dropped 4 bases, with 9 bases sitting between them. Germline lookup yields CDR1 SGHTA and CDR2 FQGNSA. CDR3 length: 14 amino acids.

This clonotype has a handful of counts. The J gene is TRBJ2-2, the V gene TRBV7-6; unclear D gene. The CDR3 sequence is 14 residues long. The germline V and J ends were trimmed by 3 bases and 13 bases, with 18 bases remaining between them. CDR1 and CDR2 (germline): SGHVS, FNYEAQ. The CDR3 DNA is TGTGCCAGCAGCTTCGCTAATCCCAAATTGGGGCTGTTTTTT. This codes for CASSFANPKLGLFF.

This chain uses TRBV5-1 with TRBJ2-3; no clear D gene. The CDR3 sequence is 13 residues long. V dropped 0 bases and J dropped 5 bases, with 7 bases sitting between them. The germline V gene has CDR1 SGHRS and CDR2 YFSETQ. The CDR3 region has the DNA TGCGCCAGCAGCTTGGCGTCAGAAGATACGCAGTATTTT. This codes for CASSLASEDTQYF.

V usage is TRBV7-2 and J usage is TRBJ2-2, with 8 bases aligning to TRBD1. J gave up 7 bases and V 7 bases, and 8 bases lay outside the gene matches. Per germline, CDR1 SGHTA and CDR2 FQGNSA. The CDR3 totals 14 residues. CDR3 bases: TGTGCCAGCAAGAGAAGACAGGGGTACGGGGAGCTGTTTTTT. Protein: CASKRRQGYGELFF.

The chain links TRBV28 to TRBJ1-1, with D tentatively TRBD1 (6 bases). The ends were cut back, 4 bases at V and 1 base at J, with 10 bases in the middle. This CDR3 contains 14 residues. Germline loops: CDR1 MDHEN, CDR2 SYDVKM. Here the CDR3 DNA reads TGTGCCAGCAGTTCAACAGGGTGGAACACTGAAGCTTTCTTT. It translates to CASSSTGWNTEAFF. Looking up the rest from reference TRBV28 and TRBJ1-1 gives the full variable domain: DVKVTQSSRYLVKRTGEKVFLECVQDMDHENMFWYRQDPGLGLRLIYFSYDVKMKEKGDIPEGYSVSREKKERFSLILESASTNQTSMYLCASSSTGWNTEAFFGQGTRLTVV.

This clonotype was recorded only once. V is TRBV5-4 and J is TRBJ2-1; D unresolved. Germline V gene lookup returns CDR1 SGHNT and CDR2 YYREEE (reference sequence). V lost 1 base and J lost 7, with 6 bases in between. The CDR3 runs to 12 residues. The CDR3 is CASSLYQNEQFF. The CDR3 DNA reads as TGTGCCAGCAGCTTGTACCAGAATGAGCAGTTCTTC.